The sequence of this TCR beta chain was determined in a study of cytomegalovirus exposure and HLA in healthy donors. Overall study findings and caveats: Later findings reportedly placed an Asian-associated ancestry cluster below the roughly 730-donor mean for N-insertions.

Primers: 60 Vbeta forward and 13 Jbeta reverse. Some clones are missing from TCRdb's copy, which holds only in-frame ones; the method was immunoSEQ multiplex PCR. This repertoire shows fewer than 150,000 clones, 80% found once; its top ten account for over 6.5%. CDR3 length: 13 amino acids. Between the trimmed V and J ends, which lost 7 bases and 0 bases, there was a span of 10 bases. Germline values: CDR1 MNHEY, CDR2 SVGAGI. Note on this clone: Its target is unknown.

The J gene is TRBJ2-7, the V gene TRBV6-5; D uncertain. The material sequenced was PBMCs. The sequence derives from a man aged 35-49 years in good health and CMV-seropositive. The CDR3 is CASKEQSSYEQYF. Written as DNA, the CDR3 is TGTGCCAGCAAGGAGCAAAGCTCCTACGAGCAGTACTTC.